Below, 22 T cell receptor beta chains from the same sample are listed, as sequenced in a study of blood T cell repertoires in COVID-19. Here immunoSEQ multiplex PCR was the method, and the copy in TCRdb shows in-frame clones only, minus some. The table lists roughly 500,000 clones, 80% to 90% of them singletons, with over 0.7% in the top ten. The sample was peripheral blood. Receptor source: a young man with COVID-19, enrolled during active disease.

The chain joins TRBV7-8 to TRBJ2-1; weak D call: TRBD2 (5 bases). The CDR3 loop spans 14 amino acids. V was cut by 2 bases and J by 5 bases, with 10 bases left in between. Germline CDR1 SGHVS, CDR2 FQNEAQ. CDR3 sequence reads: CASSLYGVDNEQFF. The CDR3 bases are TGTGCCAGCAGCTTATACGGGGTGGACAATGAGCAGTTCTTC. Variable domain in full (rest from reference TRBV7-8 and TRBJ2-1): GAGVSQSPRYKVAKRGQDVALRCDPISGHVSLFWYQQALGQGPEFLTYFQNEAQLDKSGLPSDRFFAERPEGSVSTLKIQRTQQEDSAVYLCASSLYGVDNEQFFGPGTRLTVL.

The chain has TRBV5-4 and TRBJ2-1, with D possibly TRBD1 on 5 matching bases. CDR3 length: 16 residues. Trimming removed 0 bases at V and 4 bases at J, with 14 bases between. Germline lookup yields CDR1 SGHNT and CDR2 YYREEE (reference sequence). CDR3: CASSLGGGAPYNEQFF. The CDR3 nucleotides read TGTGCCAGCAGCTTGGGGGGTGGGGCGCCATACAATGAGCAGTTCTTC.

This sequence joins TRBV25-1 and TRBJ1-1, with D perhaps TRBD1 (6 bases). V lost 5 bases to trimming and J lost 0 bases, with 10 bases between them. This CDR3 is built from 14 residues. Germline V gene data show CDR1 as MGHDK and CDR2 as SYGVNS. Here the CDR3 DNA reads TGTGCCAGCAGTCGAGGACAGTTGAACACTGAAGCTTTCTTT. The encoded protein is CASSRGQLNTEAFF. The full variable domain, rest sourced from reference TRBV25-1 and TRBJ1-1, is EADIYQTPRYLVIGTGKKITLECSQTMGHDKMYWYQQDPGMELHLIHYSYGVNSTEKGDLSSESTVSRIRTEHFPLTLESARPSHTSQYLCASSRGQLNTEAFFGQGTRLTVV.

The J gene is TRBJ2-7, the V gene TRBV7-9; D gene ambiguous. CDR1 is SEHNR and CDR2 is FQNEAQ in the germline V gene (reference sequence). CDR3 length equals 14 residues. The V end lost 3 bases, the J end lost 0 bases, and 9 bases lay between the germline ends. The CDR3 region has the DNA TGTGCCAGCAGCTTTTCCACTATCTCCTACGAGCAGTACTTC. This codes for CASSFSTISYEQYF. The full variable domain, in which reference TRBV7-9 and TRBJ2-7 provide the parts outside the CDR3, is DTGVSQNPRHKITKRGQNVTFRCDPISEHNRLYWYRQTLGQGPEFLTYFQNEAQLEKSRLLSDRFSAERPKGSFSTLEIQRTEQGDSAMYLCASSFSTISYEQYFGPGTRLTVT.

In this sample, this clone turned up once. This rearrangement joins TRBV6-6 to TRBJ2-1; unclear D gene. The V gene lost 6 bases and the J gene lost 6 bases, with 12 bases spanning the gap. The germline CDR1 and CDR2 sequences are MNHNY and SVGAGI (reference sequence). This CDR3 is built from 13 residues. The CDR3 region is CASRPPEPNEQFF. CDR3 sequence (DNA): TGTGCCAGCAGACCACCGGAGCCCAATGAGCAGTTCTTC.

The chain combines TRBV9 with TRBJ2-1; 8 positions match TRBD2. Germline CDR1 is SGDLS and CDR2 is YYNGEE. V trimming: 1 base; J trimming: 5 bases; junction bases outside the gene matches: 8. This CDR3 contains 16 residues. The CDR3 region has the DNA TGTGCCAGCAGCGTACATGTAACTAGCGGTAACAATGAGCAGTTCTTC. Protein sequence: CASSVHVTSGNNEQFF.

This chain links TRBV7-2 with TRBJ1-6, with 9 bases that match TRBD1. Germline V gene data show CDR1 as SGHTA and CDR2 as FQGNSA. The CDR3 length is 13 residues. The trim removed 9 bases at V and 8 bases at J, leaving 5 bases unmatched. The CDR3 nucleotides are TGTGCCAGACAGGGGGCACTTGATTCACCCCTCCACTTT. Translating gives CARQGALDSPLHF.

This clone was counted only a few times. V is TRBV2 and J is TRBJ2-7, with 7 bases lining up with TRBD1. This CDR3 has 15 residues. The V and J ends lost 10 bases and 2 bases, in that order; junction bases with no gene match: 14. The germline V gene encodes CDR1 SNHLY and CDR2 FYNNEI. For the CDR3, the DNA is TGTGCCACAACCTCCCGGGACAGTAAAGCCTACGAGCAGTACTTC. Amino acids: CATTSRDSKAYEQYF.

Only one count was recorded for this clone. This chain uses TRBV19 with TRBJ1-3; 7 nucleotides align to TRBD1. J gave up 0 bases and V 7 bases, and 6 bases lay outside the gene matches. CDR1 is LNHDA and CDR2 is SQIVND in the germline V gene (reference sequence). This CDR3 spans 15 amino acids. This CDR3 is CASKPGQYSGNTIYF. For the CDR3, the DNA is TGTGCCAGTAAACCGGGACAGTACTCTGGAAACACCATATATTTT.

This chain joins TRBV7-3 and TRBJ2-7; the match to TRBD2 covers 12 bases. V gave up 4 bases and J gave up 4 bases; unmatched junction bases: 8. This CDR3 has 16 residues. Germline V gene lookup returns CDR1 SGHTA and CDR2 FQGTGA. The CDR3 sequence is CASSSMTSGSLYEQYF. Written as DNA, the CDR3 is TGTGCCAGCAGCTCAATGACTAGCGGGAGCCTGTACGAGCAGTACTTC.

This CDR3 is CASSHWGAGGSTDTQYF. CDR3 sequence (DNA): TGTGCCAGCAGCCATTGGGGAGCGGGGGGAAGCACAGATACGCAGTATTTT. This sequence joins TRBV3-1 (or the pseudogene TRBV3-2) and TRBJ2-3; 9 nucleotides align to TRBD2. The CDR3 is 17 residues long. The germline gives CDR1 LGHDT, CDR2 YNNKEL (reference sequence). Losses at the gene ends were 3 bases for V and 0 bases for J; bases not matched to a gene: 7.

This clone occurred once. For the CDR3, the DNA is TGTGCCAGCAGCTTGGCCGTGACTAGCGGGGGAGGTGAGCAGTTCTTC. As protein: CASSLAVTSGGGEQFF. The rearrangement joins TRBV5-4 to TRBJ2-1; 12 nucleotides match TRBD2. The J segment lost 9 bases and the V segment lost 0 bases, leaving 7 bases of the junction unmatched. From germline, CDR1 is SGHNT and CDR2 YYREEE (reference sequence). This CDR3 spans 16 amino acids. Using reference TRBV5-4 and TRBJ2-1 for the parts outside the CDR3, the full variable domain is ETGVTQSPTHLIKTRGQQVTLRCSSQSGHNTVSWYQQALGQGPQFIFQYYREEENGRGNFPPRFSGLQFPNYSSELNVNALELDDSALYLCASSLAVTSGGGEQFFGPGTRLTVL.

This chain connects TRBV27 to TRBJ1-4; D remains ambiguous. The CDR3 consists of 13 residues. V lost 5 bases to trimming and J lost 4 bases, with 8 bases between them. Germline CDR1 and CDR2: MNHEY and SMNVEV (reference sequence). CDR3 sequence: CASSVQVNEKLFF. CDR3 DNA sequence: TGTGCCAGCAGTGTCCAGGTTAATGAAAAACTGTTTTTT.

This chain connects TRBV27 to TRBJ2-1; 13 nucleotides align to TRBD2. The V and J ends lost 5 bases and 7 bases, in that order; junction bases with no gene match: 5. The CDR3 covers 15 residues. Germline loops: CDR1 MNHEY, CDR2 SMNVEV (reference sequence). In DNA, the CDR3 is TGTGCCAGCAGTGTAAGACTAGCGGGAGGTAATGAGCAGTTCTTC. Protein sequence: CASSVRLAGGNEQFF.

J is TRBJ2-2 and V is TRBV7-2; 7 bases match TRBD1. This CDR3 comprises 16 residues. Trimming removed 6 bases from V and 0 bases from J; junction bases left unmatched: 7. Germline assignment: CDR1 SGHTA and CDR2 FQGNSA. In DNA, the CDR3 is TGTGCCAGCAGTTTCACCGGGACAGCGAACACCGGGGAGCTGTTTTTT. Its protein is CASSFTGTANTGELFF.

Here the CDR3 DNA reads TGTGCCAGCTCACGAGAGAGAGACAGTCCCTATAATTCACCCCTCCACTTT. Its protein product is CASSRERDSPYNSPLHF. The genes are TRBV18 and TRBJ1-6; D is perhaps TRBD1 (5 bases). V dropped 4 bases and J dropped 2 bases, with 15 bases sitting between them. CDR3 length: 17 residues. Germline CDR1 and CDR2: KGHSH and LQKENI.

V gene TRBV3-1 (or the pseudogene TRBV3-2) combines with J gene TRBJ1-1; D might be TRBD1 (5 bases). The CDR3 has 12 residues. V was clipped by 3 bases and J by 6 bases, with 8 bases between them. CDR1 and CDR2 (germline): LGHDT, YNNKEL (reference sequence). The CDR3 DNA is TGTGCCAGCAGCCAGGGGACTTCTGAAGCTTTCTTT. It encodes CASSQGTSEAFF.

This clone was seen once. The chain joins TRBV24-1 to TRBJ2-1; D possibly corresponds to TRBD2 (5 bases). This CDR3 has 15 residues. Germline assignment: CDR1 KGHDR and CDR2 SFDVKD. Trimming removed 12 bases from V and 4 bases from J, with 21 bases in between. The CDR3 loop is CASSGHGISYNEQFF. The CDR3 bases are TGTGCCTCCTCAGGCCACGGGATTTCGTACAATGAGCAGTTCTTC.

The V gene is TRBV5-4, the J gene TRBJ2-1, with TRBD2 identical over 8 bases. CDR1 SGHNT and CDR2 YYREEE come from the germline V gene (reference sequence). V trimming: 2 bases; J trimming: 10 bases; junction bases outside the gene matches: 5. This CDR3 has 13 amino acids. The DNA for the CDR3 is TGTGCCAGCAGCTTTCTTGCGGGGGGCGAGCAGTTCTTC. Protein sequence: CASSFLAGGEQFF.

The V gene is TRBV25-1, the J gene TRBJ2-7; 8 bases line up with TRBD1. V shed 3 bases and J 4 bases; nucleotides not matched to a gene: 8. Germline assignment: CDR1 MGHDK and CDR2 SYGVNS. CDR3 length equals 15 residues. CDR3 protein: CASSDEGQVLYEQYF. The DNA of the CDR3 is TGTGCCAGCAGTGATGAGGGACAGGTCTTGTACGAGCAGTACTTC.

This chain connects TRBV9 to TRBJ2-5, with 14 bases identical to TRBD2. This CDR3 comprises 17 residues. Per the germline V gene, CDR1 is SGDLS and CDR2 is YYNGEE. V trimming: 2 bases; J trimming: 0 bases; junction bases outside the gene matches: 3. The CDR3, as DNA: TGTGCCAGCAGCGTGGGGACTAGCGGGGGTTACCAAGAGACCCAGTACTTC. Its protein is CASSVGTSGGYQETQYF.

This chain joins TRBV19 and TRBJ2-1; TRBD2 aligns across 7 bases. Trimming cost V 5 bases and J 0 bases; bases outside gene matches: 7. The CDR3 is 16 residues long. Germline V CDR1 and CDR2: LNHDA, SQIVND (reference sequence). CDR3 amino acids: CASSLHGDYSYNEQFF. The CDR3 DNA reads as TGTGCCAGTAGTCTCCACGGGGACTACTCCTACAATGAGCAGTTCTTC.